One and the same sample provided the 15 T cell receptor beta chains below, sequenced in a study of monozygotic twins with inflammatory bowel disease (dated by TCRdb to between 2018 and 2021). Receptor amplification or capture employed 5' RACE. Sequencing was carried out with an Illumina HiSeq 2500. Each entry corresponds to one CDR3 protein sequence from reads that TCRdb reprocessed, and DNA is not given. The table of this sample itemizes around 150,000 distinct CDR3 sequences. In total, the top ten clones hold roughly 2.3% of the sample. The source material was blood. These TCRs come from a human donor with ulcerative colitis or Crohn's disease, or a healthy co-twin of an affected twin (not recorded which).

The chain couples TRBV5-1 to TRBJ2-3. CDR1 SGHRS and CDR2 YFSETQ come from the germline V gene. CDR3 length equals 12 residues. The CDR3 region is CASSISTDTQYF. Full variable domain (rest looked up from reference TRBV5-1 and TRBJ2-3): KAGVTQTPRYLIKTRGQQVTLSCSPISGHRSVSWYQQTPGQGLQFLFEYFSETQRNKGNFPGRFSGRQFSNSRSEMNVSTLELGDSALYLCASSISTDTQYFGPGTRLTVL.

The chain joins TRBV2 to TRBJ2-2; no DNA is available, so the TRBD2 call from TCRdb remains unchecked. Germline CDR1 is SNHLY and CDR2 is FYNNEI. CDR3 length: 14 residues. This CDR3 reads CASIGTRNTGELFF.

This CDR3 reads CAISESRQTYEQYF. This chain connects TRBV10-3 to TRBJ2-7. CDR1 ENHRY and CDR2 SYGVKD come from the germline V gene. The length of the CDR3 is 14 residues.

This CDR3 is CASSLLYGGAYEQYF. The chain joins TRBV7-2 to TRBJ2-7; TCRdb's assignment of TRBD1 cannot be checked, as there is no DNA. The germline V gene encodes CDR1 SGHTA and CDR2 FQGNSA. This CDR3 spans 15 amino acids.

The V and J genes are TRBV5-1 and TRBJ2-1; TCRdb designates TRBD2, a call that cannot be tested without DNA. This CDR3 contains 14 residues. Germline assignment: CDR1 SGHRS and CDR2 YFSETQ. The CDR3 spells CASRGLAGDNEQFF.

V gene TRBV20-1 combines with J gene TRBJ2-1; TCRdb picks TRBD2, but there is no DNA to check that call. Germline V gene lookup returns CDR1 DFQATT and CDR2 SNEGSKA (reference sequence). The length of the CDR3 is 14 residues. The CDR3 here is CSARGRRGGNEQFF.

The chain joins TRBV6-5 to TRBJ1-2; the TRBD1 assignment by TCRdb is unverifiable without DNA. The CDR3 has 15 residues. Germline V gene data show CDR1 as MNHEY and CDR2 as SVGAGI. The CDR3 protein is CASSYGLDRGYGYTF.

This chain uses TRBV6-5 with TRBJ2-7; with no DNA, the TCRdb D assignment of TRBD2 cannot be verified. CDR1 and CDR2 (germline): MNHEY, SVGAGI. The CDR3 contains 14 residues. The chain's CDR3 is CASSFSGMGYEQYF.

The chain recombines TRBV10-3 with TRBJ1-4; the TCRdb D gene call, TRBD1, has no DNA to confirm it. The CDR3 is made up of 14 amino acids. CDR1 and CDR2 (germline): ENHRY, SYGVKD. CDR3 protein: CAISAGTVNEKLFF.

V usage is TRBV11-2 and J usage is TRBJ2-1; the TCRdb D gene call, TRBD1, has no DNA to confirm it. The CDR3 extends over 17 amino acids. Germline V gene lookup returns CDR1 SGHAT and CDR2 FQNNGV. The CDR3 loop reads CASSLVYQGSSGDEQFF.

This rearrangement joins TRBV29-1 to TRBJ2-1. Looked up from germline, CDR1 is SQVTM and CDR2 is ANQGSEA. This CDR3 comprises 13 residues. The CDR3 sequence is CSVRLWTDNEQFF.

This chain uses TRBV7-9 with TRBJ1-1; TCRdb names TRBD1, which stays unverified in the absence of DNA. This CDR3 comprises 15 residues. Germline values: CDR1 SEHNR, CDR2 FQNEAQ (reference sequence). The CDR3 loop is CASSLSGAGNTEAFF.

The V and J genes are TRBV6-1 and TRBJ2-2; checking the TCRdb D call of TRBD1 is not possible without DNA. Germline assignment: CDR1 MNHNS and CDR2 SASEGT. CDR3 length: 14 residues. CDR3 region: CASILNRGTGELFF.

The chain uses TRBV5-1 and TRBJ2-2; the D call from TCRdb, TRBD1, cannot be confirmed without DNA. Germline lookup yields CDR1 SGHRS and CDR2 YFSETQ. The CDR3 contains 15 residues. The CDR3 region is CASSPRIPTSGKLFF. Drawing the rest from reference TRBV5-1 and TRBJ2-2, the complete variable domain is KAGVTQTPRYLIKTRGQQVTLSCSPISGHRSVSWYQQTPGQGLQFLFEYFSETQRNKGNFPGRFSGRQFSNSRSEMNVSTLELGDSALYLCASSPRIPTSGKLFFGEGSRLTVL.

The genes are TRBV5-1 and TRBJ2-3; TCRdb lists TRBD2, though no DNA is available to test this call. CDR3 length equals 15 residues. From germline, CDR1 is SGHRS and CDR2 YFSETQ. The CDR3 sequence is CASSTGLAGTDTQYF.